These 24 T cell receptor beta chains originate from one sample sequenced in a study of CD8 T cells in ankylosing spondylitis. Study results and caveats: Characteristic of ankylosing spondylitis blood, it appeared, was a TCR beta motif comprising about 8 highly homologous variants.

These receptors have no identified antigens. TCRdb independently ran MiXCR on the 5' RACE reads; one entry per CDR3 protein. The sample records about 540,000 distinct CDR3 sequences, more than 9.5% being singletons. Sequencing was performed on blood, either unsorted or a sorted T cell fraction (not recorded which). The receptors here all came from a male donor with ankylosing spondylitis.

The table lists this clonotype with a few counts. The rearrangement links TRBV6-1 to TRBJ2-1; 10 bases map to TRBD2. Germline CDR1 reads MNHNS; CDR2 reads SASEGT. The length of the CDR3 is 16 residues. With 1 base clipped from V and 5 bases from J, the junction kept 5 bases outside the gene matches. CDR3 in amino acids: CASSEDWLAGDNEQFF. The DNA of the CDR3 is TGTGCCAGCAGTGAAGATTGGCTAGCGGGAGACAATGAGCAGTTCTTC.

This chain connects TRBV3-1 to TRBJ2-2, with 9 bases fitting TRBD2. The germline CDR1 and CDR2 sequences are LGHDT and YNNKEL (reference sequence). CDR3 size: 19 residues. The J segment lost 0 bases and the V segment lost 4 bases, leaving 12 bases of the junction unmatched. CDR3 sequence (DNA): TGTGCCAGCAGCCCGCCCCCGGGCAGCGGGGGGCCGAACACCGGGGAGCTGTTTTTT. Protein: CASSPPPGSGGPNTGELFF.

In its sample, this clonotype was seen a few times. V gene TRBV29-1 combines with J gene TRBJ2-1, with D tentatively TRBD2 (7 bases). CDR1 is SQVTM and CDR2 is ANQGSEA in the germline V gene. The CDR3 is 13 amino acids. Deletions cut 3 bases from V and 9 bases from J, with 15 bases between. The CDR3 loop reads CSVERPGGSEQFF. In nucleotides, the CDR3 is TGCAGCGTTGAGCGCCCGGGGGGCAGTGAGCAGTTCTTC.

The V call is TRBV7-2, the J call TRBJ2-3; 7 bases are shared with TRBD2. Germline CDR1 and CDR2: SGHTA and FQGNSA. V lost 5 bases to trimming and J lost 6 bases; unmatched junction nucleotides: 11. This CDR3 spans 15 amino acids. The CDR3 sequence is CASSGGTTYADTQYF. CDR3 DNA sequence: TGTGCCAGCAGCGGAGGGACTACCTACGCGGATACGCAGTATTTT.

The V and J genes are TRBV11-2 and TRBJ2-3, with TRBD2 identical over 14 bases. V shed 5 bases and J 2 bases; nucleotides not matched to a gene: 3. The CDR3 is 16 amino acids. The germline V gene encodes CDR1 SGHAT and CDR2 FQNNGV. CDR3 DNA: TGTGCCAGCAGCGAGGGACTAGCGGGAGCCACAGATACGCAGTATTTT. Protein product: CASSEGLAGATDTQYF. Using reference TRBV11-2 and TRBJ2-3 for the parts outside the CDR3, the full variable domain is EAGVAQSPRYKIIEKRQSVAFWCNPISGHATLYWYQQILGQGPKLLIQFQNNGVVDDSQLPKDRFSAERLKGVDSTLKIQPAKLEDSAVYLCASSEGLAGATDTQYFGPGTRLTVL.

The chain employs TRBV12-3 or TRBV12-4 and TRBJ2-5, with 10 bases that match TRBD2. The junction had 5 bases not matched to a gene; V was cut back by 0 bases and J by 4 bases. CDR3 size: 16 residues. The CDR3, as DNA: TGTGCCAGCAGTTTAGCGCTAGCGGGAGTTGGAGAGACCCAGTACTTC. As protein: CASSLALAGVGETQYF.

This clonotype was seen a few times. The chain carries TRBV20-1 and TRBJ1-1; D remains unclear. Germline CDR1 DFQATT, CDR2 SNEGSKA (reference sequence). V lost 1 base and J lost 1, with 7 bases in between. The CDR3 consists of 13 residues. The CDR3 loop is CSARGGKNTEAFF. The CDR3, as DNA: TGCAGTGCTAGAGGAGGGAAGAACACTGAAGCTTTCTTT.

This clonotype was seen repeatedly, ten times or more. This chain uses TRBV6-1 with TRBJ2-3; D gene unclear. The V end lost 2 bases, the J end lost 8 bases, and 11 bases lay between the germline ends. Per germline, CDR1 MNHNS and CDR2 SASEGT. The CDR3 sequence is 13 residues long. The CDR3 bases are TGTGCCAGCAGTGAATCGGAAGATGGTACGCAGTATTTT. Its translation: CASSESEDGTQYF.

The chain joins TRBV24-1 to TRBJ2-7; possible D gene TRBD2, 6 bases. This CDR3 is built from 16 residues. V lost 3 bases and J lost 4, with 18 bases in between. From germline, CDR1 is KGHDR and CDR2 SFDVKD. In nucleotides, the CDR3 is TGTGCCACCAGTGATAGGGACTTCAATAAGAAGTACGAGCAGTACGTC. Translating it yields CATSDRDFNKKYEQYV.

The rearrangement links TRBV20-1 to TRBJ1-5; no reliable D call. Looked up from germline, CDR1 is DFQATT and CDR2 is SNEGSKA (reference sequence). V was shortened by 4 bases and J by 8 bases, with 15 bases between the two germline ends. CDR3 size: 13 residues. The CDR3 reads CSATARPREPQHF. CDR3 nucleotide sequence: TGCAGTGCTACCGCCCGCCCGAGGGAGCCCCAGCATTTT.

In its sample, this clonotype was seen a few times. V gene TRBV9 combines with J gene TRBJ2-3; 11 bases align to TRBD2. CDR3 length equals 16 residues. V dropped 6 bases and J dropped 2; count of bases not matched to a gene: 8. Looked up from germline, CDR1 is SGDLS and CDR2 is YYNGEE. The CDR3 nucleotides are TGTGCCAGCACCCTCGGGACTAGCGGCCCCACAGATACGCAGTATTTT. Protein sequence: CASTLGTSGPTDTQYF.

This clonotype has a handful of counts. This rearrangement joins TRBV24-1 to TRBJ2-1; TRBD2 aligns across 7 bases. The V and J ends lost 3 bases and 4 bases, in that order; junction bases with no gene match: 5. This CDR3 has 15 amino acids. Germline lookup yields CDR1 KGHDR and CDR2 SFDVKD. The DNA for the CDR3 is TGTGCCACCAGTGATCAGCGGGATGTTTACAATGAGCAGTTCTTC. This codes for CATSDQRDVYNEQFF.

Only a few counts were recorded for this clonotype. V usage is TRBV29-1 and J usage is TRBJ2-5; 10 bases are shared with TRBD1. In germline, CDR1 is SQVTM, CDR2 ANQGSEA. CDR3 length: 14 amino acids. The trim removed 4 bases at V and 5 bases at J, leaving 7 bases unmatched. The CDR3 loop is CSVARQGAGETQYF. CDR3 nucleotides: TGCAGCGTTGCGAGACAGGGGGCCGGGGAGACCCAGTACTTC.

The chain joins TRBV20-1 to TRBJ1-1; 8 bases agree with TRBD1. The trim removed 3 bases at V and 0 bases at J, leaving 9 bases unmatched. The CDR3 is 16 amino acids. Looked up from germline, CDR1 is DFQATT and CDR2 is SNEGSKA (reference sequence). CDR3 DNA sequence: TGCAGTGCTAGGGAAACAGGGGGATTCGTGAACACTGAAGCTTTCTTT. Protein: CSARETGGFVNTEAFF.

Many counts were recorded for this clonotype. This chain connects TRBV10-3 to TRBJ2-1; D tentatively reads TRBD1 or TRBD2 (5 bases each). V was clipped by 7 bases and J by 1 base, with 11 bases between them. The CDR3 runs to 14 residues. CDR1 is ENHRY, CDR2 SYGVKD, per germline. The CDR3 loop reads CAIKGSWSYNEQFF. The CDR3 DNA reads TGTGCCATCAAGGGGAGTTGGTCCTACAATGAGCAGTTCTTC.

This clonotype was recorded many times. The genes are TRBV5-1 and TRBJ2-1; 12 nucleotides line up with TRBD1. Per germline, CDR1 SGHRS and CDR2 YFSETQ. CDR3 length: 20 residues. The ends lost 0 bases at V and 7 bases at J; junction bases unmatched: 17. The chain's CDR3 is CASSLAPGQGAVSGRNEQFF. DNA of the CDR3: TGCGCCAGCAGCTTGGCCCCGGGACAGGGGGCGGTTAGCGGGAGAAATGAGCAGTTCTTC.

The chain couples TRBV24-1 to TRBJ2-1, with no clear D. This CDR3 region has 13 residues. Germline CDR1 and CDR2: KGHDR and SFDVKD. V was trimmed by 0 bases and J by 8 bases, leaving 7 bases between them. The CDR3 region has the DNA TGTGCCACCAGTGATTTGCGGAGCTATGAGCAGTTCTTC. Translated, it gives CATSDLRSYEQFF.

This sequence joins TRBV3-1 and TRBJ2-1; 13 bases line up with TRBD2. Trimming cost V 4 bases and J 4 bases; bases outside gene matches: 4. Germline V gives CDR1 LGHDT, CDR2 YNNKEL (reference sequence). CDR3 length: 16 residues. As DNA, the CDR3 is TGTGCCAGCAGCCGGGAGGGACTAGCGGGATACAATGAGCAGTTCTTC. Translation: CASSREGLAGYNEQFF.

V gene TRBV15 combines with J gene TRBJ2-3, with D uncertain. The CDR3 is 11 residues long. Deletions cut 8 bases from V and 10 bases from J, with 13 bases between. Germline CDR1 is LNHNV and CDR2 is YYDKDF (reference sequence). The chain's CDR3 is CATQDGQAQYF. The CDR3, as DNA: TGTGCCACCCAAGACGGCCAAGCGCAGTATTTT.

This clonotype came up many times. For the CDR3, the DNA is TGCAGCGTGGTACAGGGGGGAACCTACGAGCAGTACTTC. This translates into CSVVQGGTYEQYF. This chain joins TRBV29-1 and TRBJ2-7; 8 bases line up with TRBD1. The CDR3 sequence is 13 residues long. Germline V CDR1 and CDR2: SQVTM, ANQGSEA. The trim removed 6 bases at V and 2 bases at J, leaving 6 bases unmatched.

There are many counts of this clonotype. The genes are TRBV10-3 and TRBJ2-1, with 15 bases that match TRBD2. Germline CDR1 is ENHRY and CDR2 is SYGVKD. The CDR3 contains 17 residues. V lost 0 bases, J lost 4 bases, and 1 base stayed unmatched. Here the CDR3 reads CAISESGLAGGYNEQFF. The CDR3 nucleotides are TGTGCCATCAGTGAGTCGGGACTAGCGGGAGGTTACAATGAGCAGTTCTTC.

This clonotype was seen a few times. This chain connects TRBV4-2 to TRBJ2-7; no firm D call. V was cut by 1 base and J by 0 bases, with 7 bases left in between. CDR1 and CDR2 (germline): LGHNA, YNFKEQ. The CDR3 totals 14 residues. CDR3 sequence reads: CASSQVASSYEQYF. CDR3 in DNA: TGTGCCAGCAGCCAAGTTGCTAGCTCCTACGAGCAGTACTTC.

The chain uses TRBV15 and TRBJ2-1; D might be TRBD2 (5 bases). Trimming took 1 base from V and 6 from J, leaving 13 bases between them. This CDR3 spans 15 amino acids. Germline lookup yields CDR1 LNHNV and CDR2 YYDKDF (reference sequence). Here the CDR3 reads CATSRGGYEGNEQFF. The CDR3, as DNA: TGTGCCACCAGCAGAGGAGGGTACGAGGGCAATGAGCAGTTCTTC.

This clonotype turned up a few times. The chain carries TRBV6-4 and TRBJ2-7, with TRBD1 matching over 8 bases. The CDR3 is 17 residues long. V was clipped by 5 bases and J by 2 bases; unmatched bases: 14. CDR1 is MRHNA and CDR2 is SNTAGT in the germline V gene. The CDR3 spells CASSNAGGMALAYEQYV. In nucleotides, the CDR3 is TGTGCCAGCAGTAACGCAGGGGGCATGGCTTTGGCCTACGAGCAGTACGTC.